The 5 T cell receptor beta chains reported below all come from one sample, sequenced in a study of identical twins. Each CDR3 protein is one row after TCRdb ran MiXCR on the 5' RACE reads. This table holds around 550,000 distinct CDR3 sequences, approximately 14% found once. These data also featured in a second study, about yellow fever vaccine responses in identical twins.

Specimen: CD4+ T cells sorted from blood. The receptors shown here come from a woman between 18 and 29 years old in good health.

The gene calls are TRBV20-1 and TRBJ1-2, with D possibly being TRBD1 (6 bases). Trimming cost V 2 bases and J 7 bases, with 11 bases left between them. The CDR3 covers 12 residues. CDR1 and CDR2 from the germline V gene are DFQATT and SNEGSKA (reference sequence). The CDR3 nucleotides read TGCAGTGCTAGAAGGGGGGGCGGTGGCTACACCTTC. As protein: CSARRGGGGYTF.

This clonotype was found a few times. This chain joins TRBV29-1 and TRBJ2-7; 7 bases map to TRBD1. Trimming cost V 6 bases and J 5 bases; bases outside gene matches: 7. The germline V gene encodes CDR1 SQVTM and CDR2 ANQGSEA. CDR3 length equals 12 residues. The CDR3 nucleotides are TGCAGCGTGCGGACAGGCTGGAACGAGCAGTACTTC. This gives the protein CSVRTGWNEQYF.

The chain links TRBV27 to TRBJ2-6; D possibly matches TRBD1 or TRBD2 (5 bases each). Germline V gene sequence: CDR1 MNHEY, CDR2 SMNVEV (reference sequence). The CDR3 totals 15 residues. Trimming removed 8 bases from V and 0 bases from J, with 11 bases in between. In DNA, the CDR3 is TGTGCCAGCGGGGGTTCCCCCTCTGGGGCCAACGTCCTGACTTTC. Translated: CASGGSPSGANVLTF. The entire variable domain, with the rest obtained from reference TRBV27 and TRBJ2-6, is as follows: EAQVTQNPRYLITVTGKKLTVTCSQNMNHEYMSWYRQDPGLGLRQIYYSMNVEVTDKGDVPEGYKVSRKEKRNFPLILESPSPNQTSLYFCASGGSPSGANVLTFGAGSRLTVL.

This clonotype was counted at least ten times. The chain joins TRBV6-4 to TRBJ1-5; D is undetermined. Trimming took off 2 bases at V and 7 bases at J, with 9 bases between the two ends. From germline, CDR1 is MRHNA and CDR2 SNTAGT. There are 13 residues in the CDR3. The CDR3: CASSDKIGQPQHF. Written as DNA, the CDR3 is TGTGCCAGCAGTGACAAGATAGGGCAGCCCCAGCATTTT.

This clonotype was counted only a few times. The V call is TRBV29-1, the J call TRBJ1-1; D perhaps matches TRBD1 (5 bases). CDR3 size: 15 residues. Trimming shortened V by 6 bases and J by 4 bases, and 21 bases separated the two germline ends. Germline CDR1 SQVTM, CDR2 ANQGSEA. In nucleotides, the CDR3 is TGCAGCGTCCCCCGGCACATAGGGGTATCCACTGAAGCTTTCTTT. Protein sequence: CSVPRHIGVSTEAFF.